This entry describes one T cell receptor beta chain. This clone came up once. Its cognate antigen has yet to be identified. Base qualities are not at hand, and no much larger clone is one base apart. The source of the sample is a study of cytomegalovirus exposure and HLA in healthy donors (dated by TCRdb to the late 2010s). For context, the study as a whole: The 650 to 750 repertoires of the first cohort and the approximately 110 validation repertoires were produced on the same platform, according to a later analysis. Along with the approximately 650-subject first cohort, a separate validation cohort of about 110 different subjects was used. The study was designed to test whether signatures of past pathogen exposure could be identified by cataloging public T cell receptors. High-throughput TCR immunosequencing, statistical association of individual TCRs with disease status, and machine learning were combined to predict cytomegalovirus infection status.

What the study reported, not specific to this receptor: Across donors, most TCR sequences were observed very rarely, whereas some public TCRs were present in many individuals. The classifier was reported to diagnose cytomegalovirus status with high specificity and sensitivity in both the original cohort and the validation cohort. In a later analysis, TCRs clustered in the first cohort were found to also tend to co-occur in the roughly 120 validation repertoires, with 94% of cluster scores above 0. A total of about 180 TCR beta chains were listed by the study as associated with cytomegalovirus. It was suggested by the authors that the approach could potentially be generalized to other disease states and immunological phenotypes. A few of the identified cytomegalovirus-associated TCR beta chains were confirmed in vitro to be specific for cytomegalovirus antigens. A later analysis had no HLA typing for the validation cohort, so co-occurrence there was scored across all 130 or so repertoires.

The library was produced with the immunoSEQ multiplex PCR assay. On the study's bioinformatics: To diagnose cytomegalovirus status from the catalog of TCR beta chain sequences, a statistical classification framework was built. TCRdb retrieved this table from immuneACCESS and kept in-frame rearrangements only. Not all clones are present; in checked studies, unresolved V genes account for under half, and no reason is known for the remainder. That table is the source of V, J and clone size, and D and trimming were worked out from the DNA. Recorded for this sample are 150,000 to 200,000 clones; more than 75% of them occurred a single time. The ten largest clones add up to approximately 1.5% of the sample. Trimming takes 5 bases off V and 4 bases off J; junction bases not matched to a gene: 9. Its CDR3 holds 17 amino acids, cysteine through phenylalanine. Solely the CDR3 DNA is kept, with 51 bases framed from the first base. The germline V gene (reference sequence) sets CDR1 to SEHNR and CDR2 to FQNEAQ.

Donors formed part of the validation cohort, which comprised over a hundred subjects and was distinct from the first cohort of fewer than 750 subjects. This receptor was obtained from a woman aged 25 to 39 in good health and CMV-seronegative. The V and J segments used are TRBV7-9 and TRBJ2-3, and 13 junctional nucleotides match TRBD2. Source material: PBMCs. The DNA is TGTGCCAGCAGCCCCGGACTAGCGGGGGATGTTGCAGATACGCAGTATTTT. The resulting protein is CASSPGLAGDVADTQYF.